What follows are 7 T cell receptor beta chains derived from one specimen sequenced in a study of early T cells in non-severe SARS-CoV-2 infection. TCRdb recomputed calls from the 5' RACE reads with MiXCR, one row per CDR3 protein. Among tens of thousands of distinct CDR3 sequences listed, roughly a sixth were seen once. Input material: whole blood. All receptors come from an adult who was a healthcare worker with PCR-confirmed SARS-CoV-2 infection or an uninfected control (not recorded which).

The chain employs TRBV7-6 and TRBJ2-1, with TRBD2 identical over 14 bases. Per the germline V gene, CDR1 is SGHVS and CDR2 is FNYEAQ. V dropped 5 bases and J dropped 9; count of bases not matched to a gene: 6. The CDR3 is made up of 15 amino acids. The CDR3 sequence is CASSPGTSGSGEQFF. The CDR3 nucleotides read TGTGCCAGCAGCCCCGGGACTAGCGGGAGTGGTGAGCAGTTCTTC. Drawing the rest from reference TRBV7-6 and TRBJ2-1, the complete variable domain is GAGVSQSPRYKVTKRGQDVALRCDPISGHVSLYWYRQALGQGPEFLTYFNYEAQQDKSGLPNDRFSAERPEGSISTLTIQRTEQRDSAMYRCASSPGTSGSGEQFFGPGTRLTVL.

This rearrangement joins TRBV6-6 to TRBJ1-2, with TRBD1 matching 7 bases. CDR1 MNHNY and CDR2 SVGAGI come from the germline V gene (reference sequence). Trimming removed 0 bases from V and 3 bases from J; junction bases left unmatched: 4. The CDR3 is 15 amino acids. CDR3 residues: CASSYSNRGHYGYTF. CDR3 in DNA: TGTGCCAGCAGTTACTCGAACAGGGGACACTATGGCTACACCTTC.

The rearrangement uses TRBV10-2 and TRBJ2-5; TRBD2 is a possible D gene (5 bases). Germline CDR1 reads WSHSY; CDR2 reads SAAADI. V lost 3 bases to trimming and J lost 5 bases, with 13 bases between them. This CDR3 is 14 amino acids long. CDR3 in amino acids: CASSDTGMKETQYF. The CDR3 DNA sequence: TGCGCCAGCAGTGACACGGGGATGAAGGAGACCCAGTACTTC.

This clonotype was seen a handful of times. The V and J genes are TRBV10-3 and TRBJ2-1, with 15 bases that match TRBD2. The CDR3 has 15 residues. Trimming took 10 bases from V and 8 from J; bases not matched to a gene: 9. The germline gives CDR1 ENHRY, CDR2 SYGVKD. CDR3 protein: CATGLAGGPEDEQFF. The CDR3 bases are TGTGCCACCGGACTAGCGGGAGGGCCGGAGGATGAGCAGTTCTTC.

This clonotype was counted between two and nine times. In nucleotides, the CDR3 is TGTGCCAGTAGTAATGGCCCCGATGAGCAGTTCTTC. Its translation is CASSNGPDEQFF. The J gene is TRBJ2-1, the V gene TRBV19; the D is unclear. The germline V gene has CDR1 LNHDA and CDR2 SQIVND (reference sequence). The CDR3 consists of 12 residues. Trimming pared 4 bases from V and 8 bases from J, leaving 9 bases between.

V gene TRBV28 combines with J gene TRBJ1-3; D gene unclear. This CDR3 has 15 residues. V was pared by 5 bases and J by 0 bases, with 11 bases between. Per germline, CDR1 MDHEN and CDR2 SYDVKM. CDR3 in amino acids: CASSPMGASGNTIYF. The CDR3 DNA reads as TGTGCCAGCAGTCCCATGGGAGCCTCTGGAAACACCATATATTTT.

This clonotype has only a few counts. The chain links TRBV7-2 to TRBJ2-3; D unclear. V lost 2 bases and J 2 bases, leaving 5 bases between the germline ends. This CDR3 has 13 amino acids. Germline V gives CDR1 SGHTA, CDR2 FQGNSA. The CDR3, as DNA: TGTGCCAGCAGCTTATTTCCCACAGATACGCAGTATTTT. It is translated as CASSLFPTDTQYF.